This TCR beta chain was found in a study of CXCR3-negative and CXCR3-positive naive CD8 T cells. Study details: Per library, roughly 1.5 +/- 0.3 million reads; 130 million to 150 million TRB reads overall. Study-level results: Researchers reported similar TRBV-TRBJ usage in naive CXCR3-negative and CXCR3-positive cells, though memory differed. Much lower diversity was found in memory CD8+ cells, while both naive subsets had comparably high diversity. TRB CDR3s of CXCR3-positive naive cells were more hydrophobic than those of CXCR3-negative naive cells.

This CDR3 region has 14 residues. CDR1 LGHDT and CDR2 YNNKEL come from the germline V gene (reference sequence). The authors made the TRB cDNA libraries by 5' RACE using UMI labels. TCRdb re-called the 5' RACE reads; one entry per CDR3 protein, DNA not given. The sample has 6,500 to 8,000 distinct CDR3 sequences. On this clonotype itself: The antigen is undetermined.

The sequenced sample was naive CXCR3- CD8+ T cells from blood. Regarding subset: CD45RO-CCR7+CD27+CD95- naive CD8+ T cells lacking CXCR3 (TNR3-). V gene TRBV3-1 combines with J gene TRBJ2-1; TCRdb's assignment of TRBD2 cannot be checked, as there is no DNA. This clonotype was sampled from a human donor in good health. Some clones in this sample may be carry-over from other donors' samples. This chain's CDR3 is CASSELVGVPGQFF.